This T cell receptor (beta chain) was profiled in a study of CD4 T cells in relation to SARS-CoV-2 and coronaviruses (dated by TCRdb to about 2021). About the investigation overall: In the ViraFEST assay, PBMCs were grown with antigen for 10 to 11 days, and TCR beta CDR3s were then sequenced to identify antigen-specific clonal expansions. An HIV-1 Nef peptide pool or a culture without peptide was used as the negative reference condition. Shared crossreactive spike epitopes were mapped to their HLA restriction using patient-derived lymphoblastoid cell lines. Memory CD4+ T cell crossreactivity between SARS-CoV-2 and common cold coronavirus spike proteins was assessed at the TCR clonotype level in the study. The Adaptive Biotechnologies TCR-sequencing kit was used for samples from a few pre-COVID donors and for the naive versus memory experiments, whereas the other data were Illumina-based. A different TCR-beta assay, based on Illumina, was used to sequence expansion assays from other donors in the study. General findings and caveats noted by the study authors: Pre-pandemic and post-infection samples were not both contributed by any donor, so tracing of the source of pre-existing responses was limited. Since the crossreactivity analysis centred on spike protein, crossreactivity against other viral proteins was not assessed. The study was limited by small numbers of patients and tested TCRs. In about 60% of donors, memory CD4+ clonotypes turned up that crossrecognized SARS-CoV-2 and at least one common cold coronavirus spike. Crossreactive clones showed significantly weaker SARS-CoV-2-driven expansion than monoreactive clones, consistent with antigenic imprinting.

CD4+ T cells from unexposed donors were collected before the COVID-19 pandemic (2011-2018). Following 10 days of culture, the EasySep CD4+ T cell isolation kit was used to isolate CD4+ T cells. As cell numbers permitted, CD4+ T cells from unexposed donors were tested for reactivity to SARS-CoV-2 S and N and to four common cold coronavirus spike pools. PBMCs were cultured at a few million per well in IMDM supplemented with approximately 5% human AB serum and 10 IU/ml IL-2. Half of the culture medium was replaced with fresh IL-2-containing medium on days 3 and 7. Each peptide culture condition was generally run in triplicate replicate wells. Leukapheresis product for the unexposed donors was purchased commercially. Ficoll-Paque PLUS gradient centrifugation was used to isolate PBMCs from either whole blood or leukapheresis product. PBMCs were either cryopreserved at -140°C or used fresh in the expansion assay. The QIAamp Micro DNA Kit was used to extract genomic DNA from the CD4+ T cells.

The CDR3 sequence holds 15 residues, the cysteine and phenylalanine included. Only CDR3 DNA remains: 45 bases, in frame from the first base. Sequences MGHDK (CDR1) and SYGVNS (CDR2) are obtained from the germline V gene. V is cut back by 6 bases and J by 5 bases, with 10 bases in the junction unmatched. This clone came up a few times. Its antigen is unknown. There are no base qualities to consult, and no much larger clone falls within one base. Receptors were amplified or captured by the immunoSEQ multiplex PCR assay. From the authors' description of their analysis: Preprocessing removed nonproductive sequences and CDR3s not starting with C, not ending with F or W, or shorter than 7 amino acids. Antigen-specific clonotypes were called with the MANAFEST web app, based on expansion relative to reference and other culture wells. To be counted as positive, a clone had to show significant expansion compared with the reference culture, at an FDR below 0.05, in 2 of 3 replicate wells. To be called positive, a clone also had to show significant expansion compared with every other tandem well and an odds ratio greater than 5. Pairwise Levenshtein distance, computed with the stringdist R package after three terminal residues were trimmed from each end, was used as the measure of CDR3 homology. TCRdb obtained this table from immuneACCESS and retained in-frame rearrangements with V and J assigned. These tables miss some clones; where compared with another copy, unresolved V genes account for less than half of the shortfall, and the remainder is unexplained. V and J calls and clone size come straight from that table; D and trimming were deduced from the DNA. The sample contains some 23,000 clones, over 65% of them found a single time. Of the sample, around a fifth is held by the ten largest clones.

Sample: CD4+ T cells from PBMCs, cultured in vitro. The origin of this receptor is a human donor in good health. The chain joins TRBV25-1 to TRBJ1-1; TRBD1 matches 9 bases in the middle. The sequence in DNA is TGTGCCAGCAGACTCCAATACAGGGGGCGGACTGAAGCTTTCTTT. Its translation reads: CASRLQYRGRTEAFF.